This passage covers 21 T cell receptor beta chains from one sample sequenced in a study of control samples from healthy donors and cancer patients. Assay used: immunoSEQ multiplex PCR; TCRdb lists only in-frame clones, some missing. This table holds 200,000 or so clones, just under 95% found once. The sequenced sample was blood. The receptors stem from a man aged 45-65 years in good health.

Written as DNA, the CDR3 is TGTGCCAGCAGCTCTGAGCGGCGCCATGGCTACACCTTC. It encodes CASSSERRHGYTF. The chain combines TRBV11-2 with TRBJ1-2, with unresolved D. CDR3 length equals 13 residues. Germline loops: CDR1 SGHAT, CDR2 FQNNGV. Trimming shortened V by 4 bases and J by 6 bases, and 12 bases separated the two germline ends.

The CDR3 loop reads CASSLGTGAADTQYF. CDR3 nucleotide sequence: TGTGCCAGCAGCTTGGGGACAGGGGCGGCAGATACGCAGTATTTT. The rearrangement links TRBV5-4 to TRBJ2-3; TRBD1 aligns across 9 bases. The CDR3 length is 15 residues. The germline gives CDR1 SGHNT, CDR2 YYREEE (reference sequence). J was trimmed by 4 bases and V by 0 bases; bases with no gene match: 3.

This clone was seen just once. This rearrangement joins TRBV19 to TRBJ1-4; maybe TRBD1 (6 bases). The CDR3 has 15 amino acids. CDR1 and CDR2 (germline): LNHDA, SQIVND (reference sequence). The V end was cut by 5 bases, the J end by 2 bases, with 12 bases between. CDR3 region: CASSAAGETNEKLFF. The CDR3 nucleotides read TGTGCCAGTAGTGCCGCAGGGGAGACTAATGAAAAACTGTTTTTT. The entire variable domain, with the rest obtained from reference TRBV19 and TRBJ1-4, is as follows: DGGITQSPKYLFRKEGQNVTLSCEQNLNHDAMYWYRQDPGQGLRLIYYSQIVNDFQKGDIAEGYSVSREKKESFPLTVTSAQKNPTAFYLCASSAAGETNEKLFFGSGTQLSVL.

The CDR3: CASSLYGGATDTQYF. CDR3 DNA sequence: TGTGCCAGCAGCTTGTACGGGGGGGCTACAGATACGCAGTATTTT. The rearrangement uses TRBV5-5 and TRBJ2-3, with 8 bases fitting TRBD2. This CDR3 region has 15 residues. Trimming at V came to 1 base and at J to 3 bases, leaving 4 bases not matched to a gene. Germline V gene data show CDR1 as SGHKS and CDR2 as YYEKEE (reference sequence). The full variable domain, rest sourced from reference TRBV5-5 and TRBJ2-3, is DAGVTQSPTHLIKTRGQQVTLRCSPISGHKSVSWYQQVLGQGPQFIFQYYEKEERGRGNFPDRFSARQFPNYSSELNVNALLLGDSALYLCASSLYGGATDTQYFGPGTRLTVL.

V gene TRBV29-1 combines with J gene TRBJ2-5; 10 bases agree with TRBD2. J gave up 5 bases and V 7 bases, and 25 bases lay outside the gene matches. The CDR3 is 19 amino acids. Germline V gene lookup returns CDR1 SQVTM and CDR2 ANQGSEA. CDR3 sequence (DNA): TGCAGCGCCCTCTCCCGCCCAGCGGGGGGGCCTATACGAGCGGAGACCCAGTACTTC. Translating it yields CSALSRPAGGPIRAETQYF.

The chain carries TRBV12-2 and TRBJ1-1. TRBV12-2 is labeled a pseudogene. This CDR3 region has 16 residues. Here the CDR3 reads CASRLRTMPMNTEAFF. CDR3 DNA sequence: TGTGCAAGTCGGTTAAGAACGATGCCCATGAACACTGAAGCTTTCTTT.

This clone has a single count. The chain links TRBV6-1 to TRBJ1-5; maybe TRBD1 (5 bases). Trimming cost V 3 bases and J 1 base, with 13 bases left between them. The CDR3 length is 16 residues. The germline V gene encodes CDR1 MNHNS and CDR2 SASEGT. In DNA, the CDR3 is TGTGCCAGCAGTGAGGCGCGGGGGTTCAGCAATCAGCCCCAGCATTTT. Translated: CASSEARGFSNQPQHF.

This chain joins TRBV30 and TRBJ1-2; the D is unclear. From germline, CDR1 is GTSNPN and CDR2 SVGIG (reference sequence). The V end was cut by 3 bases, the J end by 0 bases, with 20 bases between. The CDR3 has 17 residues. The DNA for the CDR3 is TGTGCCTGGAGGCCTCCCCAGAGGGTACAGTCTAACTATGGCTACACCTTC. Protein: CAWRPPQRVQSNYGYTF.

This clone was seen only once. This chain links TRBV6-5 with TRBJ2-7; TRBD1 matches at 8 bases. J lost 6 bases, V lost 2 bases, and 3 bases had no gene match. Germline assignment: CDR1 MNHEY and CDR2 SVGAGI. The CDR3 is 13 amino acids. The CDR3 here is CASSYGRGLEQYF. The CDR3 coding sequence is TGTGCCAGCAGTTACGGCAGGGGGCTCGAGCAGTACTTC.

The chain has TRBV5-8 and TRBJ1-5, with TRBD1 identical over 9 bases. V gave up 5 bases and J gave up 6 bases; unmatched junction bases: 6. CDR3 length equals 14 residues. Germline V gene lookup returns CDR1 SGHTS and CDR2 YDEGEE. The CDR3 DNA is TGTGCCAGCAGTCCCCGACAGGGGGGTCAGCCCCAGCATTTT. Encoded protein: CASSPRQGGQPQHF.

This chain joins TRBV5-4 and TRBJ1-2; D not certain. CDR3 length: 14 amino acids. Germline CDR1 reads SGHNT; CDR2 reads YYREEE (reference sequence). V lost 0 bases, J lost 4 bases, and 10 bases lay in between. This CDR3 is CASSLGMGLYGYTF. CDR3 sequence (DNA): TGTGCCAGCAGCTTGGGGATGGGCCTCTATGGCTACACCTTC. Looking up the rest from reference TRBV5-4 and TRBJ1-2 gives the full variable domain: ETGVTQSPTHLIKTRGQQVTLRCSSQSGHNTVSWYQQALGQGPQFIFQYYREEENGRGNFPPRFSGLQFPNYSSELNVNALELDDSALYLCASSLGMGLYGYTFGSGTRLTVV.

The chain employs TRBV11-2 and TRBJ2-3; D is unclear. Trimming cost V 1 base and J 0 bases, with 8 bases left between them. The CDR3 is made up of 15 amino acids. Germline-derived CDR1 and CDR2 are SGHAT and FQNNGV. The chain's CDR3 is CASSLGQTSTDTQYF. The CDR3 nucleotides read TGTGCCAGCAGCTTAGGTCAGACAAGCACAGATACGCAGTATTTT.

The chain links TRBV5-1 to TRBJ2-5, with D perhaps TRBD1 (5 bases). Trimming took off 4 bases at V and 2 bases at J, with 15 bases between the two ends. Germline V lookup: CDR1 SGHRS, CDR2 YFSETQ. CDR3 length: 15 residues. CDR3 DNA: TGCGCCAGCAGCCAATCCAGACAGTCACAAGAGACCCAGTACTTC. Amino acids: CASSQSRQSQETQYF.

The chain joins TRBV7-2 to TRBJ1-4, with a tentative D call TRBD1 (5 bases). The CDR3 contains 17 residues. V was shortened by 6 bases and J by 0 bases, with 17 bases between the two germline ends. Germline V gives CDR1 SGHTA, CDR2 FQGNSA. The chain's CDR3 is CASSKRLGGSTNEKLFF. The CDR3 DNA sequence: TGTGCCAGCAGTAAACGATTGGGGGGTTCAACTAATGAAAAACTGTTTTTT.

The chain employs TRBV27 and TRBJ2-5; 7 nucleotides align to TRBD1. In germline, CDR1 is MNHEY, CDR2 SMNVEV (reference sequence). V was clipped by 5 bases and J by 0 bases; unmatched bases: 6. The CDR3 spans 15 residues. CDR3 protein: CASSGGQAYQETQYF. As DNA, the CDR3 is TGTGCCAGCAGTGGCGGACAGGCGTACCAAGAGACCCAGTACTTC.

In nucleotides, the CDR3 is TGTGCCAGCGCCCCCGGGACCCCAAGACAGTACGTC. Protein: CASAPGTPRQYV. This chain connects TRBV21-1 to TRBJ2-7. TRBV21-1 is termed a pseudogene. This CDR3 has 12 residues.

The gene calls are TRBV21-1 and TRBJ2-1; TRBD2, the table's D call, lacks a check against the DNA. TRBV21-1 is flagged as a pseudogene. CDR3 length equals 16 residues. The CDR3 reads CASTELGSGGPREQFF. The CDR3, as DNA: TGTGCCAGCACTGAATTGGGTAGCGGGGGTCCGAGGGAGCAGTTCTTC.

On this clone itself: The DNA is left out, because the CDR3 cannot be placed on it with certainty; the CDR3 is given as TCRdb lists it. The V and J genes are TRBV7-2 and TRBJ2-5; whether TRBD1, the table's D call, matches the DNA was not checked. Germline V gene lookup returns CDR1 SGHTA and CDR2 FQGNSA. The CDR3 length equals 14 residues, ends included. This CDR3 reads CASSFGTGISQKYF.

V and J are TRBV19 and TRBJ2-5, with D possibly being TRBD2 (5 bases). Germline-derived CDR1 and CDR2 are LNHDA and SQIVND (reference sequence). Trimming removed 4 bases from V and 5 bases from J, with 17 bases in between. CDR3 length: 15 amino acids. The CDR3 loop is CASSTGRGSLETQYF. The CDR3, as DNA: TGTGCCAGTAGTACCGGCCGGGGTTCGTTGGAGACCCAGTACTTC.

The V call is TRBV6-5, the J call TRBJ2-2, with a tentative D call TRBD2 (5 bases). Germline V gives CDR1 MNHEY, CDR2 SVGAGI. Between the trimmed V and J ends, which lost 6 bases and 6 bases, there was a span of 11 bases. This CDR3 has 13 residues. CDR3 sequence reads: CASSPGIPGELFF. The CDR3 coding sequence is TGTGCCAGCAGCCCGGGGATCCCCGGGGAGCTGTTTTTT.

V is TRBV27 and J is TRBJ1-6; a weak D match, TRBD1 (6 bases). The CDR3 sequence is 14 residues long. Trimming took off 5 bases at V and 9 bases at J, with 14 bases between the two ends. Germline V gene sequence: CDR1 MNHEY, CDR2 SMNVEV (reference sequence). For the CDR3, the DNA is TGTGCCAGCAGTCCCGGACAGAGCGGTTCACCCCTCCACTTT. It translates to CASSPGQSGSPLHF.